This T cell receptor (beta chain) comes out of a study of T cell changes during pregnancy in multiple sclerosis. The assay was immunoSEQ multiplex PCR, and TCRdb's table has in-frame clones only and misses some. This table holds some 60,000 clones, nearly 95% found once. This CDR3 comprises 15 residues. The germline CDR1 and CDR2 sequences are LNHDA and SQIVND (reference sequence). J was trimmed by 0 bases and V by 3 bases; bases with no gene match: 4. The J gene is TRBJ1-1, the V gene TRBV19, with 7 positions matching TRBD1. The sequence derives from a female donor with multiple sclerosis, enrolled in a pregnancy study. Sequences were derived from peripheral blood, sampled in the first trimester of pregnancy. The CDR3: CASSIRTGVNTEAFF. The CDR3, as DNA: TGTGCCAGTAGTATTAGAACAGGGGTGAACACTGAAGCTTTCTTT.